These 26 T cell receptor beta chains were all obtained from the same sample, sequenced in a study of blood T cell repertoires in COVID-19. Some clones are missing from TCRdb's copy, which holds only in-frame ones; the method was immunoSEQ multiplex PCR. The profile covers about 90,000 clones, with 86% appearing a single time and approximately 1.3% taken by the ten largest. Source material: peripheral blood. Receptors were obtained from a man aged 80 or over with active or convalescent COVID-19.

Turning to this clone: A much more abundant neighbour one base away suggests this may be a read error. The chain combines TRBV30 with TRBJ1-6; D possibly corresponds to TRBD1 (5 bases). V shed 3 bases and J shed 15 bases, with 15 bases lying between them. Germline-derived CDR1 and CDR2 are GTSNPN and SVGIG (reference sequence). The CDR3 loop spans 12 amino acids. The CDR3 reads CAWSRVKTLLHF. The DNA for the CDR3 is TGTGCCTGGAGCAGGGTCAAGACACTCCTCCACTTT. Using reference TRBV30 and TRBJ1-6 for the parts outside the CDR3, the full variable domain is SQTIHQWPATLVQPVGSPLSLECTVEGTSNPNLYWYRQAAGRGLQLLFYSVGIGQISSEVPQNLSASRPQDRQFILSSKKLLLSDSGFYLCAWSRVKTLLHFGNGTRLTVT.

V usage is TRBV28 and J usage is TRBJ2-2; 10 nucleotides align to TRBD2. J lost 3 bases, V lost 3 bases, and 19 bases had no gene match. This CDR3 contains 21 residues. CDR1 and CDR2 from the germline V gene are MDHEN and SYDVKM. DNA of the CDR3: TGTGCCAGCAGTTTCCGAATCCAACTAGCGGGAAAGTCGAAATACACCGGGGAGCTGTTTTTT. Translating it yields CASSFRIQLAGKSKYTGELFF.

In DNA form, the CDR3 reads TGTGCCATCAGTGAGCTCCGCCGCGAGCGGGAGGGTAAGTACGAGCAGTACTTC. It encodes CAISELRREREGKYEQYF. The genes are TRBV10-3 and TRBJ2-7; 10 bases align to TRBD2. J lost 4 bases, V lost 2 bases, and 14 bases had no gene match. Germline CDR1 is ENHRY and CDR2 is SYGVKD. The CDR3 has 18 residues.

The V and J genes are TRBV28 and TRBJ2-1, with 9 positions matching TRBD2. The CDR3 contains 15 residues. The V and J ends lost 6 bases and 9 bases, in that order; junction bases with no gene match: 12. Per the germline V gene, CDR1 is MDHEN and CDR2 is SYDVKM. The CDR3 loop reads CASRAGTSRGGEQFF. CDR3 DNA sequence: TGTGCCAGCAGGGCCGGGACTAGCCGCGGCGGTGAGCAGTTCTTC.

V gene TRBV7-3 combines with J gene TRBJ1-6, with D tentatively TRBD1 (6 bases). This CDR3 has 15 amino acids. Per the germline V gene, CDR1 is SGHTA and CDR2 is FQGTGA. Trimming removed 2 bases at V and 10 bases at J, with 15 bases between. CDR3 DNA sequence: TGTGCCAGCAGCTTACTTGCGACAGGAGGATCACCCCTCCACTTT. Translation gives CASSLLATGGSPLHF.

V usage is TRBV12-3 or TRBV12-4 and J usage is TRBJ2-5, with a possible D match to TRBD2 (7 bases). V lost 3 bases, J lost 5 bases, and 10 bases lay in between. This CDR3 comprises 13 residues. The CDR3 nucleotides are TGTGCCAGCAGTTTGGGGGGGCTGGAGACCCAGTACTTC. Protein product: CASSLGGLETQYF.

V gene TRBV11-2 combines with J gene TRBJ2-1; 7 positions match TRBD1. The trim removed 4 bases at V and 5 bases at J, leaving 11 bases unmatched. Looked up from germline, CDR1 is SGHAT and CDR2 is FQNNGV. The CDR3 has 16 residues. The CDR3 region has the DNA TGTGCCAGCAGCTCACCACTATCTGACAGGGACAATGAGCAGTTCTTC. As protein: CASSSPLSDRDNEQFF.

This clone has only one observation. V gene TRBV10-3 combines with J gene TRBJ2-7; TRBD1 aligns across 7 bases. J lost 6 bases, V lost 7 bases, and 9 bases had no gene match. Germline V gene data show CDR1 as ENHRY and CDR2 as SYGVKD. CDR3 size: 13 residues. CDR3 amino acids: CAITRRTGGEQYF. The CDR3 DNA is TGTGCCATCACCAGGCGGACAGGCGGCGAGCAGTACTTC.

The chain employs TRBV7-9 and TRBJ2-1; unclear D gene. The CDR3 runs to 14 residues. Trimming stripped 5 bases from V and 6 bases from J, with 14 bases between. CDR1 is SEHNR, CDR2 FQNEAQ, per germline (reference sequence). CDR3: CASSISAALNEQFF. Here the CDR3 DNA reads TGTGCCAGCAGCATCAGCGCAGCCCTCAATGAGCAGTTCTTC.

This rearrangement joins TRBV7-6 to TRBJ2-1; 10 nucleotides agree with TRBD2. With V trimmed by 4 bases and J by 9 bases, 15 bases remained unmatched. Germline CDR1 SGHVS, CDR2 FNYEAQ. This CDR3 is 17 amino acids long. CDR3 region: CASSSRLIAGGISEQFF. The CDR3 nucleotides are TGTGCCAGCAGCTCCCGACTTATAGCGGGAGGCATAAGTGAGCAGTTCTTC.

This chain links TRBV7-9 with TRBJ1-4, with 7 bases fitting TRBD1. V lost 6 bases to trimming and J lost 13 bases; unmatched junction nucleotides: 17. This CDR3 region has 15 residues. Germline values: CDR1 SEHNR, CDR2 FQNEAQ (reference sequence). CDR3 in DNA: TGTGCCAGCAGGGATACAGGGGCCCCTAAAATGAGACTGTTTTTT. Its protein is CASRDTGAPKMRLFF.

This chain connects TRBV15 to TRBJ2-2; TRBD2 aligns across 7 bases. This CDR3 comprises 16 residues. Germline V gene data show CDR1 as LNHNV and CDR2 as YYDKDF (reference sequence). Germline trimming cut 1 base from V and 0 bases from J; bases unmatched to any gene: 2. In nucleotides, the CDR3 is TGTGCCACCAGCAGAGCGGCGGGGGCGAACACCGGGGAGCTGTTTTTT. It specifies CATSRAAGANTGELFF.

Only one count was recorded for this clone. The CDR3 bases are TGCGCCAGCAGCCACGGGCGGACTAGCGGGAAATATGGTGAGCAGTTCTTC. Amino acid sequence: CASSHGRTSGKYGEQFF. The rearrangement uses TRBV4-3 and TRBJ2-1; 12 bases agree with TRBD2. Unmatched junction bases numbered 12, after V lost 3 bases and J lost 9 bases. CDR3 length: 17 amino acids. Looked up from germline, CDR1 is LGHNA and CDR2 is YSLEER.

DNA for the CDR3: TGCAGCGTAGCAGTGACAGGGTACGAGCAGTACTTC. Protein product: CSVAVTGYEQYF. The V gene is TRBV29-1, the J gene TRBJ2-7; 7 bases map to TRBD1. V lost 6 bases to trimming and J lost 4 bases; unmatched junction nucleotides: 6. The germline gives CDR1 SQVTM, CDR2 ANQGSEA. CDR3 length: 12 residues.

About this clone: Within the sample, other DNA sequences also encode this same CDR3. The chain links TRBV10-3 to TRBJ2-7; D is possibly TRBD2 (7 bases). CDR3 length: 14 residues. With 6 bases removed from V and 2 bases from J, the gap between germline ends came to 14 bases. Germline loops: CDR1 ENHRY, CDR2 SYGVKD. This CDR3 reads CAIRGGARAYEQYF. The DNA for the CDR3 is TGTGCCATCAGGGGGGGGGCGCGGGCCTACGAGCAGTACTTC.

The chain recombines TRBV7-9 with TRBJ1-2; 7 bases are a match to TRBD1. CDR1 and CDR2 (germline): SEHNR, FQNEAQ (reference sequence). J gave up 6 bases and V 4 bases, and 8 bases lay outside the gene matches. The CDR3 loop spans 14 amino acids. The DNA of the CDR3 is TGTGCCAGCAGCTATCCGGGACAGCGAGATGGCTACACCTTC. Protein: CASSYPGQRDGYTF.

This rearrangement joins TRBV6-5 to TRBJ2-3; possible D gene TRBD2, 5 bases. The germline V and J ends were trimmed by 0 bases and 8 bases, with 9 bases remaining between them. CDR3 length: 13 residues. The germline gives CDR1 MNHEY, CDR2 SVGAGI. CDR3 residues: CASSYSGGGTQYF. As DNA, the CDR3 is TGTGCCAGCAGTTACTCCGGAGGAGGTACGCAGTATTTT.

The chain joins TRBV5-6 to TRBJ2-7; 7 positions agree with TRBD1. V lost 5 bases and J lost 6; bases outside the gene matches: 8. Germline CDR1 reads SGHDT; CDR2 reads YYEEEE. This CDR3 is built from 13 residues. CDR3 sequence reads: CASSATGLGEQYF. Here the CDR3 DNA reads TGTGCCAGCAGTGCGACAGGGTTGGGCGAGCAGTACTTC.

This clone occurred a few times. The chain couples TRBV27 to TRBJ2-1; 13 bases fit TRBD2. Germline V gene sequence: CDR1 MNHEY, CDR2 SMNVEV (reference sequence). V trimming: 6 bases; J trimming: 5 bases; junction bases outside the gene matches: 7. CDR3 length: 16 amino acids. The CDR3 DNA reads TGTGCCAGCAGACAAGGGACTAGCGGGATCCACAATGAGCAGTTCTTC. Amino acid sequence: CASRQGTSGIHNEQFF.

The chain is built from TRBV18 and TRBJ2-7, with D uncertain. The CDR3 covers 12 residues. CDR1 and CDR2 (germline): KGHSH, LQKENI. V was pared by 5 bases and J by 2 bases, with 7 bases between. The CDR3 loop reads CASSSTTYEQYF. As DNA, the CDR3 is TGTGCCAGCTCATCCACAACCTACGAGCAGTACTTC.

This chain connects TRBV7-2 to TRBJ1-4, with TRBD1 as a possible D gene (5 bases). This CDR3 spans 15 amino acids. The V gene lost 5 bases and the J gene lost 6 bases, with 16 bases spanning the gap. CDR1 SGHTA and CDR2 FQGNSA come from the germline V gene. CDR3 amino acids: CASSPGGGVYEKLFF. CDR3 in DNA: TGTGCCAGCAGCCCCGGGGGGGGAGTTTATGAAAAACTGTTTTTT.

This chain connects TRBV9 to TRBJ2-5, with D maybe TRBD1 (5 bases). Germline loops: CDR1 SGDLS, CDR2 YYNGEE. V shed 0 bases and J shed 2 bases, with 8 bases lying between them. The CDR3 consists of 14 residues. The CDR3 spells CASSVGPGQETQYF. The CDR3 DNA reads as TGTGCCAGCAGCGTAGGGCCAGGGCAAGAGACCCAGTACTTC.

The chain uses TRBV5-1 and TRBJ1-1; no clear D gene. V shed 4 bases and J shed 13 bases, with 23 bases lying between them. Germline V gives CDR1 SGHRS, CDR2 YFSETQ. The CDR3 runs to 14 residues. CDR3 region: CASSPSQGLNGGFF. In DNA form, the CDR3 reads TGCGCCAGCAGCCCCTCACAAGGGTTGAACGGAGGTTTCTTT.

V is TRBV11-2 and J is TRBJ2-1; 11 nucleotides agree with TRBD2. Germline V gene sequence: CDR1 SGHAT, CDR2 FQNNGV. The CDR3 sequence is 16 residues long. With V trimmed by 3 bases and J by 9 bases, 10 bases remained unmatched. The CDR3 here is CASSFNLAGGPGEQFF. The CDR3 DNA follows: TGTGCCAGCAGCTTTAACCTAGCGGGAGGCCCGGGTGAGCAGTTCTTC.

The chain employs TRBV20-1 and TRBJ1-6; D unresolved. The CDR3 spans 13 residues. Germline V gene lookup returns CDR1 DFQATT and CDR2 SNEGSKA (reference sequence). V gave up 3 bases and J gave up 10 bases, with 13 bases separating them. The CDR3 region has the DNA TGCAGTGCTAGTATGGGAACGGGGTCACCCCTCCACTTT. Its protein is CSASMGTGSPLHF.

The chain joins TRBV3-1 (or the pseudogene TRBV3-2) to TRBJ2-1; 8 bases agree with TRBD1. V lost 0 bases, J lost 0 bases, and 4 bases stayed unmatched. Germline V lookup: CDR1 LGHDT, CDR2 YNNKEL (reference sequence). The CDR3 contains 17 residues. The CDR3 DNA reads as TGTGCCAGCAGCCAAGATCGCGGGACAGGCTCCTACAATGAGCAGTTCTTC. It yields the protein CASSQDRGTGSYNEQFF.